The rows below give T cell receptor beta chains drawn from one sample of a study of patients and donors after allogeneic stem cell transplantation. TCRdb independently ran MiXCR on the RT-PCR reads; one entry per CDR3 protein. The data contain about 230,000 distinct CDR3 sequences, around an eighth of them singletons. Source material: blood, either unsorted or a sorted T cell fraction (not recorded which). These receptor sequences come from a human donor who was either an allogeneic HSCT recipient or a stem cell or donor lymphocyte infusion donor (not recorded which). It is not recorded whose cells these are; they may come from a transplant donor. CDR3s include the opening cysteine and the closing phenylalanine or tryptophan.

V gene	J gene	CDR3 protein
TRBV5-4	TRBJ2-5	CASSSTSGGAQQYF
TRBV4-2	TRBJ1-6	CASSRKEGEGSPLHF
TRBV20-1	TRBJ1-1	CSAREADMATEAFF
TRBV5-1	TRBJ2-3	CASSHGPRTDTQYF
TRBV6-2/TRBV6-3	TRBJ1-4	CASSYILGGTEEKLFF
TRBV5-5	TRBJ2-2	CASSPIGTSTGELFF
TRBV4-1	TRBJ2-4	CASSLTGVNIQYF
TRBV21-1	TRBJ2-3	CASSKKTVPGAAVGTDTQYF
TRBV18	TRBJ1-3	CASSPEGRGGNTIYF
TRBV25-1	TRBJ1-4	CATSRGAGGEKLFF
TRBV10-2	TRBJ2-3	CASSESTMGSDTQYF
TRBV7-8	TRBJ2-3	CASSRGSSTDTQYF
TRBV4-3	TRBJ1-3	CASSQDLTGRGGNTIYF
TRBV11-3	TRBJ2-3	CASSLDLGTTDTQYF
TRBV20-1	TRBJ1-3	CSALRGNTIYF
TRBV10-3	TRBJ1-1	CAIRGTGNTEAFF
TRBV27	TRBJ1-5	CAGSIRDSRKHQPQHF
TRBV28	TRBJ2-7	CASSLGTYSYEQYF
TRBV15	TRBJ2-5	CATSRETGGRETQYF
TRBV20-1	TRBJ2-3	CSARPLAGVADTQYF
TRBV2	TRBJ1-5	CASSGDGSNQPQHF
TRBV9	TRBJ2-7	CASSALGGQGYEQYF
TRBV7-9	TRBJ2-7	CASSFAGATYEQYF
TRBV5-1	TRBJ1-1	CASSLDTEAFF
TRBV20-1	TRBJ1-2	CSVLQGLRNYGYTF
TRBV7-2	TRBJ2-7	CASSLGGGQTYEQYF
TRBV9	TRBJ2-7	CASSVEPASSYEQYF
TRBV19	TRBJ1-2	CASSPTGTGQVYGYTF
TRBV3-1	TRBJ1-4	CASSLTPGQGNEKLFF
TRBV7-7	TRBJ2-1	CASSPDSAPYNEQFF
TRBV6-4	TRBJ2-1	CASSGLAGDYNEQFF
TRBV7-2	TRBJ2-3	CASSNSGGTDTQYF
TRBV12-3/TRBV12-4	TRBJ2-2	CASSPRQGSSGELFF
TRBV19	TRBJ1-5	CATQGTDRSNQPQHF
TRBV12-3/TRBV12-4	TRBJ2-7	CASSRGQNEQYF
TRBV7-2	TRBJ2-7	CASSLGRQRYEQYF
TRBV29-1	TRBJ2-1	CSVEPGAGSEQLF
TRBV5-5	TRBJ2-1	CASSLGLGDHEQFF
TRBV20-1	TRBJ2-3	CSAESGADVDTQYF
TRBV4-3	TRBJ1-2	CASSQEGRWGYTF
TRBV7-2	TRBJ2-1	CASSLRQGQNEQFF
TRBV7-2	TRBJ1-2	CASSPRQNWGTF
TRBV5-1	TRBJ2-1	CASSLGGWQNEQFF
TRBV2	TRBJ1-6	CASSRDRESPLHF
TRBV24-1	TRBJ2-5	CATSDFWGLRETQYF
TRBV9	TRBJ1-2	CASSVVSEGRYGYTF
TRBV5-4	TRBJ2-3	CASSPWTYTQYF
TRBV5-1	TRBJ2-1	CASSSSQGKGEQFF
TRBV5-1	TRBJ2-2	CASSSNERGKNTGELFF
TRBV11-3	TRBJ2-3	CASSLDRLAGTDTQYF
TRBV19	TRBJ2-5	CAGAKSAQETQYF
TRBV6-4	TRBJ2-1	CASSDSGSGGNEQFF
TRBV14	TRBJ2-1	CASSLLQTRGSYNEQFF
TRBV7-3	TRBJ1-2	CASSENARRGGYTF